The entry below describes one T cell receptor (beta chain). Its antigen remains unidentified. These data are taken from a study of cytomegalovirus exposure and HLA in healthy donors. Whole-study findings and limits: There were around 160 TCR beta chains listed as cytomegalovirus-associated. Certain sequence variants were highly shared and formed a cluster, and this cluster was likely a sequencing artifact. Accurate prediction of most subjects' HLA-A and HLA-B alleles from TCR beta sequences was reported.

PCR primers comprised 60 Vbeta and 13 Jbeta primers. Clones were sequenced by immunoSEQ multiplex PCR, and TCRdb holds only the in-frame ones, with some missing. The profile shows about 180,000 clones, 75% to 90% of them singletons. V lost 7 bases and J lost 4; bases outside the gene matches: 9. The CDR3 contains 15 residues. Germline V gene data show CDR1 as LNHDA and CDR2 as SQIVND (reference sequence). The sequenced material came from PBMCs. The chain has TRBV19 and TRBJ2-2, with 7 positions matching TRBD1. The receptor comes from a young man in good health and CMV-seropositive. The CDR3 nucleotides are TGTGCCAGTACCCTAACAGGGGATCTCACCGGGGAGCTGTTTTTT. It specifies CASTLTGDLTGELFF.